Detailed here is one T cell receptor (beta chain). Its antigen is still unknown. Employing constant-segment primers, 5'RACE generated TCR alpha and TCR beta cDNA libraries bearing sample barcodes and UMIs. TCRdb redid the calling of the 5' RACE reads with MiXCR, one entry per CDR3 protein. The sample has fewer than 400,000 distinct CDR3 sequences; 16% are singletons. This CDR3 comprises 15 residues. Germline V gives CDR1 MNHEY, CDR2 SVGAGI. The V gene lost 4 bases and the J gene lost 1 base, with 13 bases spanning the gap. This sample is drawn from a study of T-cell memory formation after mild COVID-19. Findings of the study overall: Researchers found some responding clones in pre-infection memory, a sign that cross-reactive memory joined. A balance of CD4 and CD8 characterized clones contracting day 15 to 85, whereas later expanders leaned CD4+.

The chain carries TRBV6-5 and TRBJ1-2; a possible D gene is TRBD1 (5 bases). The specimen was PBMCs or a T cell subset sorted from them (not recorded which). This receptor was obtained from a man aged 18 to 29 who had mild COVID-19 (a few samples of this study predate the infection). Cell type and time point are not known. The CDR3 sequence: CASSFRDRINYGYTF. CDR3 sequence (DNA): TGTGCCAGCAGTTTCCGGGACCGAATTAACTATGGCTACACCTTC.